This paragraph reports one T cell receptor (beta chain). The antigen remains unidentified. Researchers ran the PCR with 60 Vbeta and 13 Jbeta primers. TCRdb keeps only in-frame clones here, not all; method: immunoSEQ multiplex PCR. The sample comprises around 200,000 clones, roughly 80% of which are singletons, and roughly 1.5% rests with the top ten. The sample is drawn from a study of cytomegalovirus exposure and HLA in healthy donors. Study results and limitations: A later analysis reportedly found that, within productive TCRs, an Asian-associated ancestry cluster had fewer N-insertions than the mean observed across the roughly 700 donors.

Trimming removed 7 bases at V and 0 bases at J, with 19 bases between. Germline CDR1 LNHDA, CDR2 SQIVND (reference sequence). This CDR3 is built from 16 residues. The TCR comes from a girl between 5 and 17 years old in good health and CMV-seronegative. The chain couples TRBV19 to TRBJ2-7; possibly TRBD2 for D (5 bases). The material sequenced was PBMCs. CDR3 sequence (DNA): TGTGCCAGTACCACCAGCGGTGGCTCAAGCTCCTACGAGCAGTACTTC. This gives the protein CASTTSGGSSSYEQYF.